This T cell receptor beta chain was captured in a study of CD8 T cells in ankylosing spondylitis. Study-wide findings and caveats: Disease-associated clones were CD8+ and fairly uncommon in peripheral blood. Prior work had noted some motif variants in reactive arthritis blood and synovial fluid. For ankylosing spondylitis blood, a TCR beta motif of roughly 8 highly homologous variants appeared characteristic. Matched ankylosing spondylitis synovial fluid reportedly contained a significantly enriched population of disease-linked clones.

V lost 7 bases and J lost 3, with 13 bases in between. The CDR3 loop spans 13 amino acids. Germline lookup yields CDR1 SQVTM and CDR2 ANQGSEA. This clonotype was found a few times. The antigen is unknown. Scientists made TCR beta libraries using quantitative 5'-RACE with molecular barcodes. TCRdb fed the 5' RACE reads into MiXCR, producing one record per CDR3 protein. The data show roughly 400,000 distinct CDR3 sequences, about 20% seen once. The genes are TRBV29-1 and TRBJ2-1, with D tentatively TRBD1 (5 bases). The receptor comes from a male donor with ankylosing spondylitis. The sequenced material came from blood, either unsorted or a sorted T cell fraction (not recorded which). The CDR3 protein is CSAQDILYNEQFF. The CDR3 nucleotides read TGCAGCGCCCAGGACATCCTCTACAATGAGCAGTTCTTC.